The 9 T cell receptor beta chains listed next were all sequenced from one sample in a study of early T cells in non-severe SARS-CoV-2 infection. From the 5' RACE reads, TCRdb called clonotypes with MiXCR, one entry per CDR3 protein. Of about 50,000 distinct CDR3 sequences in the sample, 6.2% were seen once. The sample in question was whole blood, obtained at baseline. Source of these receptors: an adult who was a healthcare worker with PCR-confirmed SARS-CoV-2 infection or an uninfected control (not recorded which).

This clonotype was observed many times. This rearrangement joins TRBV5-1 to TRBJ2-3, with D perhaps TRBD1 (6 bases). This CDR3 spans 15 amino acids. The germline V and J ends were trimmed by 8 bases and 5 bases, with 21 bases remaining between them. CDR1 is SGHRS and CDR2 is YFSETQ in the germline V gene. The CDR3 sequence is CASTPGATVEDTQYF. DNA of the CDR3: TGCGCCAGTACTCCAGGGGCAACCGTGGAAGATACGCAGTATTTT.

The rearrangement links TRBV6-4 to TRBJ1-1, with a weak D call TRBD1 (5 bases). The germline gives CDR1 MRHNA, CDR2 SNTAGT. The CDR3 consists of 13 residues. V was cut by 6 bases and J by 3 bases, with 11 bases left in between. The DNA of the CDR3 is TGTGCCAGCAGCCCGACAGCGTACACTGAAGCTTTCTTT. This codes for CASSPTAYTEAFF.

The chain joins TRBV2 to TRBJ2-1; D is unclear. CDR1 is SNHLY, CDR2 FYNNEI, per germline. This CDR3 contains 13 residues. Trimming pared 8 bases from V and 4 bases from J, leaving 12 bases between. The CDR3 DNA is TGTGCCAGCGGAATATACAGTTACAATGAGCAGTTCTTC. This sequence encodes CASGIYSYNEQFF.

This clonotype was found a few times. The chain links TRBV28 to TRBJ2-4; 8 nucleotides line up with TRBD2. The CDR3 sequence is 11 residues long. Germline V lookup: CDR1 MDHEN, CDR2 SYDVKM. V shed 10 bases, J shed 6 bases, and the junction held 2 bases outside the gene matches. CDR3 region: CAIRGGNIQYF. The CDR3 DNA sequence: TGTGCCATTCGGGGGGGAAACATTCAGTACTTC.

V and J are TRBV29-1 and TRBJ2-1; the D gene is possibly TRBD1 (6 bases). In germline, CDR1 is SQVTM, CDR2 ANQGSEA. The V end lost 4 bases, the J end lost 5 bases, and 12 bases lay between the germline ends. This CDR3 has 13 residues. Here the CDR3 reads CSVVTTGHNEQFF. For the CDR3, the DNA is TGCAGCGTTGTAACGACAGGCCACAATGAGCAGTTCTTC.

This clonotype was recorded many times. The V and J genes are TRBV19 and TRBJ1-2; 9 bases agree with TRBD1. The V gene end was trimmed by 6 bases and the J gene end by 4 bases; junction bases not matched to a gene: 6. Germline CDR1 and CDR2: LNHDA and SQIVND (reference sequence). The CDR3 contains 14 residues. CDR3 loop: CASRSRDRVYGYTF. For the CDR3, the DNA is TGTGCCAGTAGGTCCCGGGACAGGGTCTATGGCTACACCTTC. The whole variable domain, filled in from reference TRBV19 and TRBJ1-2, reads DGGITQSPKYLFRKEGQNVTLSCEQNLNHDAMYWYRQDPGQGLRLIYYSQIVNDFQKGDIAEGYSVSREKKESFPLTVTSAQKNPTAFYLCASRSRDRVYGYTFGSGTRLTVV.

The table lists this clonotype with a count of one. The gene calls are TRBV7-2 and TRBJ1-1; D gene uncertain. The CDR3 is made up of 16 amino acids. Trimming pared 3 bases from V and 1 base from J, leaving 15 bases between. Germline V gene sequence: CDR1 SGHTA, CDR2 FQGNSA. Written as DNA, the CDR3 is TGTGCCAGCAGCTTCGAGCCCCTTTTAACGAACACTGAAGCTTTCTTT. Translating it yields CASSFEPLLTNTEAFF.

J is TRBJ2-1 and V is TRBV5-1, with TRBD2 matching 13 bases. Looked up from germline, CDR1 is SGHRS and CDR2 is YFSETQ. The CDR3 totals 17 residues. V shed 5 bases, J shed 7 bases, and the junction held 12 bases outside the gene matches. The CDR3 sequence is CASSLFSGLAGDNEQFF. In nucleotides, the CDR3 is TGCGCCAGCAGTCTATTCTCAGGACTAGCGGGAGATAATGAGCAGTTCTTC.

The genes are TRBV7-9 and TRBJ2-2, with D uncertain. V lost 11 bases and J lost 8, with 18 bases in between. Germline V gene lookup returns CDR1 SEHNR and CDR2 FQNEAQ (reference sequence). This CDR3 has 13 residues. CDR3 bases: TGTGCCTTGGCGACCCTAAGGATGGGGGAGCTGTTTTTT. It codes for CALATLRMGELFF.